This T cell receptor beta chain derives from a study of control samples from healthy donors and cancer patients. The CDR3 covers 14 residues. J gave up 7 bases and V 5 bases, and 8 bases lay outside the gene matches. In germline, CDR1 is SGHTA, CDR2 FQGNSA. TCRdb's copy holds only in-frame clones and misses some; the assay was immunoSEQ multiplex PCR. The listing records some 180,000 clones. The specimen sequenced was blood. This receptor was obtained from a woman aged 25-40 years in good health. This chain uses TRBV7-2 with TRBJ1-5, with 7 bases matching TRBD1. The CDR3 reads CASSPRQGRQPQHF. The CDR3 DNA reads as TGTGCCAGCAGCCCCAGACAGGGACGGCAGCCCCAGCATTTT.